Below, 22 T cell receptor beta chains from the same sample are listed, as sequenced in a study of CXCR3-negative and CXCR3-positive naive CD8 T cells. The study's findings and limits: The study found more hydrophobic TRB CDR3s in CXCR3-positive naive cells than in CXCR3-negative naive cells.

The antigens these receptors bind are not known. 5' RACE that incorporated UMI labels was used to prepare the TRB cDNA libraries. TCRdb re-called the 5' RACE reads, yielding one record per CDR3 amino acid sequence without DNA. The sample features tens of thousands of distinct CDR3 sequences, with 0.53% in its top ten. The sequenced sample consisted of naive CXCR3+ CD8+ T cells from blood. Regarding subset: CD45RO-CCR7+CD27+CD95- naive CD8+ T cells expressing CXCR3 (TNR3+). The receptors derive from a human donor in good health. Some clones in this sample may be carry-over from other donors' samples.

V usage is TRBV2 and J usage is TRBJ1-1; there is no DNA to check the TCRdb D call of TRBD1. The CDR3 loop spans 15 amino acids. The germline V gene has CDR1 SNHLY and CDR2 FYNNEI. CDR3 amino acids: CASSTDGTPGTEAFF.

This chain links TRBV6-2 or TRBV6-3 with TRBJ2-3. Germline V lookup: CDR1 MNHEY, CDR2 SVGEGT. This CDR3 is built from 14 residues. CDR3 residues: CASSYVGLTDTQYF.

V and J are TRBV29-1 and TRBJ2-7. Germline CDR1 is SQVTM and CDR2 is ANQGSEA. This CDR3 contains 11 residues. The CDR3 region is CSVESTDGQYF.

The chain uses TRBV4-1 and TRBJ2-2. From germline, CDR1 is MGHRA and CDR2 YSYEKL. This CDR3 has 14 amino acids. CDR3 amino acids: CASSQQPNTGELFF.

This chain uses TRBV25-1 with TRBJ2-1; with no DNA, the TCRdb D assignment of TRBD1 cannot be verified. This CDR3 contains 13 residues. Germline V gene data show CDR1 as MGHDK and CDR2 as SYGVNS. The CDR3 spells CASSPGARIEQFF.

The V gene is TRBV4-3, the J gene TRBJ1-5; TCRdb indicates TRBD1, and absent DNA this call remains unverified. Germline CDR1 reads LGHNA; CDR2 reads YSLEER. This CDR3 region has 15 residues. The CDR3 loop is CASSPNRDQNQPQHF.

The J gene is TRBJ1-5, the V gene TRBV3-1; absent DNA, TCRdb's TRBD1 call cannot be checked. CDR1 is LGHDT and CDR2 is YNNKEL in the germline V gene (reference sequence). The CDR3 sequence is 16 residues long. The CDR3 is CASSQDPRGQNQPQHF.

The rearrangement uses TRBV20-1 and TRBJ1-1. Germline lookup yields CDR1 DFQATT and CDR2 SNEGSKA (reference sequence). The CDR3 runs 21 residues. The CDR3 is CSAPTRDSVNGLWQPNTEAFF.

This chain links TRBV7-6 with TRBJ2-7; the TRBD2 assignment by TCRdb is unverifiable without DNA. CDR1 and CDR2 from the germline V gene are SGHVS and FNYEAQ. This CDR3 has 15 amino acids. The CDR3 region is CASRLTSGGPYEQYF.

The chain employs TRBV16 and TRBJ1-1; checking the TCRdb D call of TRBD1 is not possible without DNA. Germline V gene sequence: CDR1 KGHSY, CDR2 FQNENV. This CDR3 has 18 residues. This CDR3 reads CASSQSLVTGAKLTEAFF.

The J gene is TRBJ1-1, the V gene TRBV29-1; there is no DNA to check the TCRdb D call of TRBD1. CDR1 SQVTM and CDR2 ANQGSEA come from the germline V gene. The CDR3 is 12 residues long. This CDR3 is CSVVGWGAEAFF.

This sequence joins TRBV28 and TRBJ2-2; TCRdb reports TRBD2, a call that lacks DNA to check it against. The germline V gene encodes CDR1 MDHEN and CDR2 SYDVKM. The CDR3 sequence is 15 residues long. The CDR3: CASSLTGTTAGELFF.

V is TRBV6-2 or TRBV6-3 and J is TRBJ2-1. This CDR3 spans 14 amino acids. Germline values: CDR1 MNHEY, CDR2 SVGEGT. The CDR3 region is CASTDGGSYNEQFF.

The rearrangement joins TRBV6-5 to TRBJ2-1. The CDR3 length is 12 residues. Germline V gene data show CDR1 as MNHEY and CDR2 as SVGAGI. CDR3 in amino acids: CASSADLREQFF.

This clonotype is labeled medium-sized (0.01 to 0.1%) based on frequency. V gene TRBV27 combines with J gene TRBJ1-2; TCRdb returns TRBD1, unconfirmable since there is no DNA. Germline V CDR1 and CDR2: MNHEY, SMNVEV (reference sequence). The CDR3 totals 14 residues. CDR3 protein: CASSLSGGNYGYTF.

The chain recombines TRBV29-1 with TRBJ2-7; TCRdb outputs TRBD1, but without DNA this stays unchecked. CDR3 length: 12 amino acids. Per the germline V gene, CDR1 is SQVTM and CDR2 is ANQGSEA. The CDR3 region is CSVDSTGDEQYF.

The chain has TRBV24-1 and TRBJ2-1; TCRdb's D call of TRBD1 is untestable without DNA. CDR3 length equals 14 residues. Germline CDR1 is KGHDR and CDR2 is SFDVKD. The CDR3 spells CATSESDSYNEQFF.

The chain is built from TRBV19 and TRBJ2-3. CDR3 length: 12 amino acids. Germline values: CDR1 LNHDA, CDR2 SQIVND (reference sequence). CDR3 residues: CASSSNTDTQYF.

The chain recombines TRBV9 with TRBJ2-1. CDR1 and CDR2 (germline): SGDLS, YYNGEE. This CDR3 comprises 15 residues. CDR3 residues: CASSGTGISYNEQFF. The full variable domain, with the rest looked up from reference TRBV9 and TRBJ2-1, is DSGVTQTPKHLITATGQRVTLRCSPRSGDLSVYWYQQSLDQGLQFLIQYYNGEERAKGNILERFSAQQFPDLHSELNLSSLELGDSALYFCASSGTGISYNEQFFGPGTRLTVL.

The chain joins TRBV4-3 to TRBJ2-7; without DNA, the TCRdb call of TRBD1 cannot be checked. The CDR3 runs to 16 residues. Per the germline V gene, CDR1 is LGHNA and CDR2 is YSLEER. The CDR3 loop reads CASSQETGTQSYEQYF.

This sequence joins TRBV20-1 and TRBJ2-1. From germline, CDR1 is DFQATT and CDR2 SNEGSKA (reference sequence). The CDR3 has 13 residues. CDR3 protein: CSAPSQYYNEQFF.

J is TRBJ2-1 and V is TRBV5-6; as DNA is missing, the TRBD1 call by TCRdb cannot be tested. Germline CDR1 and CDR2: SGHDT and YYEEEE. CDR3 length equals 14 residues. CDR3: CASHPGGSYNEQFF. Drawing the rest from reference TRBV5-6 and TRBJ2-1, the complete variable domain is DAGVTQSPTHLIKTRGQQVTLRCSPKSGHDTVSWYQQALGQGPQFIFQYYEEEERQRGNFPDRFSGHQFPNYSSELNVNALLLGDSALYLCASHPGGSYNEQFFGPGTRLTVL.